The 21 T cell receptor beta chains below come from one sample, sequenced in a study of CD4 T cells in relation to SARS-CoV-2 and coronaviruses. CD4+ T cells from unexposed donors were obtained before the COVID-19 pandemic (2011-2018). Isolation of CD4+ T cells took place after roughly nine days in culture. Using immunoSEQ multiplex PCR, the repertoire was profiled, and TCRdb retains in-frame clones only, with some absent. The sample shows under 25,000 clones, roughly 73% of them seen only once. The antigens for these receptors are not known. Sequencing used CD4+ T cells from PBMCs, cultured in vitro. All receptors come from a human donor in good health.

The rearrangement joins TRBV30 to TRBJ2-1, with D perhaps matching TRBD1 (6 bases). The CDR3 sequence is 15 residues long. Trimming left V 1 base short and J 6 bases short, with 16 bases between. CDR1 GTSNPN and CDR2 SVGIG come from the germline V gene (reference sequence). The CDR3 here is CAWSAGQSRTNEQFF. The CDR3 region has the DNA TGTGCCTGGAGTGCCGGACAGAGCCGTACCAATGAGCAGTTCTTC.

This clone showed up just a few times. The CDR3 DNA follows: TGCGCCAGCAGCTTTAATAGCGGGGCCGGTTACGAGCAGTACTTC. Residues: CASSFNSGAGYEQYF. The chain employs TRBV5-1 and TRBJ2-7, with TRBD2 matching 8 bases. The CDR3 contains 15 residues. Germline V CDR1 and CDR2: SGHRS, YFSETQ. V lost 2 bases to trimming and J lost 4 bases; unmatched junction nucleotides: 8.

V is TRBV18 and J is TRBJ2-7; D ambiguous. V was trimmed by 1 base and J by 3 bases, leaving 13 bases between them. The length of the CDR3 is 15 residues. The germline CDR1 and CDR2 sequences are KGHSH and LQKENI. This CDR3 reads CASSPLRGKGYEQYF. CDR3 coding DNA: TGTGCCAGCTCACCACTTCGAGGCAAGGGCTACGAGCAGTACTTC.

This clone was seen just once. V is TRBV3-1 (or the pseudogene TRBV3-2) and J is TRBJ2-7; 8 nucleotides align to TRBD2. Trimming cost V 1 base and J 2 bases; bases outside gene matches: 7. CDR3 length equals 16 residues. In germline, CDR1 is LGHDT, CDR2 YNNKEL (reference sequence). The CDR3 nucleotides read TGTGCCAGCAGCCAAGGCTCCCCGGGACTAGCCTACGAGCAGTACTTC. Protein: CASSQGSPGLAYEQYF.

CDR3 nucleotide sequence: TGTGCCAGCAGTGACTCAGGGGGCAGTTCACCCCTCCACTTT. The encoded protein is CASSDSGGSSPLHF. The V and J genes are TRBV6-4 and TRBJ1-6; TRBD1 aligns across 7 bases. CDR3 size: 14 residues. The V gene end was trimmed by 0 bases and the J gene end by 9 bases; junction bases not matched to a gene: 2. The germline V gene encodes CDR1 MRHNA and CDR2 SNTAGT.

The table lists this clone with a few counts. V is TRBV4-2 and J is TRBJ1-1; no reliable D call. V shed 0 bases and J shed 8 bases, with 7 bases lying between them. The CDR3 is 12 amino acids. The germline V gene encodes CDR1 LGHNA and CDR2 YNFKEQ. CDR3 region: CASSQDQYEAFF. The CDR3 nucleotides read TGTGCCAGCAGCCAAGATCAATACGAAGCTTTCTTT.

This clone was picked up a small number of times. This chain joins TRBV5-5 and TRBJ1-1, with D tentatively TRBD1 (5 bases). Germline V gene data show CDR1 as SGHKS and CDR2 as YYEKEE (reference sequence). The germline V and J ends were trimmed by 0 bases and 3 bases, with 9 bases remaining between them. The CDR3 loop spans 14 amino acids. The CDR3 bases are TGTGCCAGCAGCTTGGTCTCCAGGGACACTGAAGCTTTCTTT. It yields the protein CASSLVSRDTEAFF.

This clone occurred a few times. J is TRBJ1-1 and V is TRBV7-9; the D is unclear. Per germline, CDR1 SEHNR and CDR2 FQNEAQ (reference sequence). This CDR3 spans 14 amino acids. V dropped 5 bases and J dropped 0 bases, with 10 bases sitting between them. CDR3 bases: TGTGCCAGCAGCCGCCTGACATTGAACACTGAAGCTTTCTTT. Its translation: CASSRLTLNTEAFF.

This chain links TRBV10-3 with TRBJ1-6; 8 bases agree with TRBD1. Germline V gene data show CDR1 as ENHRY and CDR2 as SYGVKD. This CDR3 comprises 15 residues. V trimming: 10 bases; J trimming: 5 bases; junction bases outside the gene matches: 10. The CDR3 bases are TGTGCCACCGGCGACAGGGGCTCGAATAATTCACCCCTCCACTTT. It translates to CATGDRGSNNSPLHF.

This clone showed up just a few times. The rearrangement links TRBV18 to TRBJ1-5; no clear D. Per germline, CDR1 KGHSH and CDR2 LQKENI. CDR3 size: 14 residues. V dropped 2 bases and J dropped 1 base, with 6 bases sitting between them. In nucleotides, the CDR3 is TGTGCCAGCTCACCAATAGAGAGCAATCAGCCCCAGCATTTT. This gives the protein CASSPIESNQPQHF.

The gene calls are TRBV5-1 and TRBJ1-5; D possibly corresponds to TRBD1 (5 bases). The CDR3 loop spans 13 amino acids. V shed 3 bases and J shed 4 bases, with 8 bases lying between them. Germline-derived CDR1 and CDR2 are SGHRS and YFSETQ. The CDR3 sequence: CASSWDPNQPQHF. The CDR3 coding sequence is TGCGCCAGCAGCTGGGACCCAAATCAGCCCCAGCATTTT.

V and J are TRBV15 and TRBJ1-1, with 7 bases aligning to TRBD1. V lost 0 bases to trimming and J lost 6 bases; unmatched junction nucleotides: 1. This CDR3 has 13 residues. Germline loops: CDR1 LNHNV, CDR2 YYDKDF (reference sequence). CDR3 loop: CATSRDQGAEAFF. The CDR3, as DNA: TGTGCCACCAGCAGAGATCAGGGGGCTGAAGCTTTCTTT.

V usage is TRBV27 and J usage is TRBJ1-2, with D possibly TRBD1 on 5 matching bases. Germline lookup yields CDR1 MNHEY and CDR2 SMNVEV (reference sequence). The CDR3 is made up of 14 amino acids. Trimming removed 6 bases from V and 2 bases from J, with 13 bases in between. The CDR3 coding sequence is TGTGCCAGCAGGAGGGGACTACTAAACTATGGCTACACCTTC. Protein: CASRRGLLNYGYTF.

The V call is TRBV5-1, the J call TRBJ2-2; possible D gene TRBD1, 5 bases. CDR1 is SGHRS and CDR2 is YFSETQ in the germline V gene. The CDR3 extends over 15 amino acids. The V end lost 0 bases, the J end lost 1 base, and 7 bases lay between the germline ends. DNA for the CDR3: TGCGCCAGCAGCTTGGTTGGACAGAACACCGGGGAGCTGTTTTTT. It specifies CASSLVGQNTGELFF.

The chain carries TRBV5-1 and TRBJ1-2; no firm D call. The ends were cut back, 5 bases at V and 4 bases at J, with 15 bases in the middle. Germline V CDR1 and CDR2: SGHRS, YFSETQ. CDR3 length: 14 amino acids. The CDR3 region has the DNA TGCGCCAGCAGTTCACCGAGCAGAATCTATGGCTACACCTTC. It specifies CASSSPSRIYGYTF.

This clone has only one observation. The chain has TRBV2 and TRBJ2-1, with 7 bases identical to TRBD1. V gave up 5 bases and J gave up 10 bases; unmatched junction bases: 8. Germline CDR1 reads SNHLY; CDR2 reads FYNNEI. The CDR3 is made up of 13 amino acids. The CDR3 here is CASSYKQGKEQFF. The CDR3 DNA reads TGTGCCAGCAGTTATAAACAGGGGAAGGAGCAGTTCTTC.

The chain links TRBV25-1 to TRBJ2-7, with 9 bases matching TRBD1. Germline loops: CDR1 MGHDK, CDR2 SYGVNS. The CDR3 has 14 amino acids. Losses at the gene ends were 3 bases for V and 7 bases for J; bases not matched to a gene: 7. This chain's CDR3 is CASSDTGGFSEQYF. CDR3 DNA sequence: TGTGCCAGCAGTGACACAGGGGGCTTTAGTGAGCAGTACTTC.

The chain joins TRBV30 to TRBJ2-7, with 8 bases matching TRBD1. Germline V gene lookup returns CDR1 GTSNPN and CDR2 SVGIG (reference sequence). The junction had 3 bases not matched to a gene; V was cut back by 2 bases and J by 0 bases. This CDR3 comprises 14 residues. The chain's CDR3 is CAWSRTGISYEQYF. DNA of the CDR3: TGTGCCTGGAGTCGGACAGGGATCTCCTACGAGCAGTACTTC.

CDR3 nucleotide sequence: TGTGCCAGTAGTACCGTGACCGCTCAGTTGAAACAGCCCCAGCATTTT. This gives the protein CASSTVTAQLKQPQHF. This chain joins TRBV19 and TRBJ1-5; D gene ambiguous. The V gene's germline CDR1 is LNHDA and CDR2 SQIVND (reference sequence). Trimming pared 4 bases from V and 7 bases from J, leaving 20 bases between. The CDR3 consists of 16 residues.

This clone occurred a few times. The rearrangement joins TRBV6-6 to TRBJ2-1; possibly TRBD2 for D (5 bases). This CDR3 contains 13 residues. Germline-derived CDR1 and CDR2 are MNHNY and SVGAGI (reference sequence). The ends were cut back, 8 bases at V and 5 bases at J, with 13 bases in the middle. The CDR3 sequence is CASVFMRDNEQFF. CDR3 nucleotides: TGTGCCAGCGTGTTTATGAGGGACAATGAGCAGTTCTTC.

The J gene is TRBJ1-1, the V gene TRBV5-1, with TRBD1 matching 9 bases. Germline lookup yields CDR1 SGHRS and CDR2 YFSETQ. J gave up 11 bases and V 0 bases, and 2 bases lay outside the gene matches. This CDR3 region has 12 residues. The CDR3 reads CASSLGQGGAFF. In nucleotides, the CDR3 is TGCGCCAGCAGCTTGGGACAGGGGGGTGCTTTCTTT.